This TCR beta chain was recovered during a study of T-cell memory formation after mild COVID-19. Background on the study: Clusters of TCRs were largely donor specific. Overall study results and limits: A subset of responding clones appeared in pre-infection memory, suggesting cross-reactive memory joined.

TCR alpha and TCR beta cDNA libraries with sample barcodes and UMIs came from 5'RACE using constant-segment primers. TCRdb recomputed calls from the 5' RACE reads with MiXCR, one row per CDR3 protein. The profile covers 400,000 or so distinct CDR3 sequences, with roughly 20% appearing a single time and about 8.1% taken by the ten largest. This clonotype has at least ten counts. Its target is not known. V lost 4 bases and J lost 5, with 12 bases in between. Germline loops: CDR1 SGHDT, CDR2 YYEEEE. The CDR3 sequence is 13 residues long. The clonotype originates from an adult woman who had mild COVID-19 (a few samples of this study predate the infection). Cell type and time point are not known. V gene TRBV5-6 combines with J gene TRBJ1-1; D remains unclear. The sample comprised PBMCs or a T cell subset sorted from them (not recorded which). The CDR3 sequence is CASSPGGWTEAFF. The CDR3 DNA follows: TGTGCCAGCAGCCCTGGCGGATGGACTGAAGCTTTCTTT.